A selection of T cell receptor beta chains follows, all from one sample in a study of T cell changes during pregnancy in multiple sclerosis. Assay used: immunoSEQ multiplex PCR; TCRdb lists only in-frame clones, some missing. This sample has 35,000 to 55,000 clones, with roughly 90% found just once. This sample comprised peripheral blood, obtained in the second trimester of pregnancy. These receptors all come from a female donor in good health, enrolled as a control in a pregnancy study. CDR3s include the opening cysteine and the closing phenylalanine or tryptophan. A D gene is named only where the DNA matches it firmly. Size values are once, few and many counts, or a class for expanded clones, and some rows have none.

cdr3_aa: CASVPDFCYGYTF
cdr3_nt: TGTGCTAGTGTCCCGGACTTCTGCTATGGCTACACCTTC
j_call: TRBJ1-2
d_call: -
clone_size: -
v_call: TRBV12-5

cdr3_aa: CASSWARGGMSYNEQFF
cdr3_nt: TGCGCCAGCAGCTGGGCCCGAGGGGGTATGAGCTACAATGAGCAGTTCTTC
j_call: TRBJ2-1
d_call: -
clone_size: -
v_call: TRBV5-1

cdr3_aa: CASSQAGQGVHGYTF
cdr3_nt: TGCGCCAGCAGCCAAGCGGGACAGGGGGTTCATGGCTACACCTTC
j_call: TRBJ1-2
d_call: TRBD1
clone_size: -
v_call: TRBV4-1

cdr3_aa: CASKIRAGGGYTF
cdr3_nt: TGTGCCAGCAAGATAAGGGCAGGGGGTGGCTACACCTTC
j_call: TRBJ1-2
d_call: TRBD1
clone_size: -
v_call: TRBV2

cdr3_aa: CAWRKETGAYNEQFF
cdr3_nt: TGTGCCTGGAGAAAAGAGACAGGGGCCTACAATGAGCAGTTCTTC
j_call: TRBJ2-1
d_call: TRBD1
clone_size: -
v_call: TRBV30

cdr3_aa: CASIIGDNQPQHF
cdr3_nt: TGCGCCAGCATCATCGGGGATAATCAGCCCCAGCATTTT
j_call: TRBJ1-5
d_call: -
clone_size: -
v_call: TRBV5-1

cdr3_aa: CASSEAPSGIKAPDTQYF
cdr3_nt: TGTGCCAGCAGTGAAGCTCCTAGCGGGATAAAGGCCCCAGATACGCAGTATTTT
j_call: TRBJ2-3
d_call: TRBD2
clone_size: -
v_call: TRBV2

cdr3_aa: CASSEAGGINQPQHF
cdr3_nt: TGTGCCAGCAGTGAAGCTGGAGGGATCAATCAGCCCCAGCATTTT
j_call: TRBJ1-5
d_call: -
clone_size: -
v_call: TRBV6-1

cdr3_aa: CASSLGPGTAYEQYF
cdr3_nt: TGTGCCAGCAGCTTAGGTCCCGGGACAGCCTACGAGCAGTACTTC
j_call: TRBJ2-7
d_call: TRBD1
clone_size: -
v_call: TRBV7-7

cdr3_aa: CASSAGQGSEKLFF
cdr3_nt: TGTGCCAGCAGCGCAGGACAGGGGTCGGAAAAACTGTTTTTT
j_call: TRBJ1-4
d_call: TRBD1
clone_size: -
v_call: TRBV7-6

cdr3_aa: CASSPTGGGEQYF
cdr3_nt: TGTGCCAGCAGTCCGACAGGGGGCGGCGAGCAGTACTTC
j_call: TRBJ2-7
d_call: TRBD1
clone_size: -
v_call: TRBV28

cdr3_aa: CASSPLPQATYGYTF
cdr3_nt: TGTGCCAGCTCACCGCTTCCCCAGGCAACCTATGGCTACACCTTC
j_call: TRBJ1-2
d_call: -
clone_size: -
v_call: TRBV18

cdr3_aa: CAWSVRGAANTQYF
cdr3_nt: TGTGCCTGGAGTGTGCGGGGGGCCGCAAATACGCAGTATTTT
j_call: TRBJ2-3
d_call: TRBD2
clone_size: -
v_call: TRBV30

cdr3_aa: CASSFQGTGAYEQYF
cdr3_nt: TGTGCCAGCAGTTTTCAGGGGACAGGTGCCTACGAGCAGTACTTC
j_call: TRBJ2-7
d_call: TRBD1
clone_size: -
v_call: TRBV28

cdr3_aa: CASSLARSNTEAFF
cdr3_nt: TGTGCCAGCAGCTTAGCCAGGTCGAACACTGAAGCTTTCTTT
j_call: TRBJ1-1
d_call: -
clone_size: -
v_call: TRBV7-6

cdr3_aa: CASSDLGGGYTF
cdr3_nt: TGTGCCAGCAGTGATTTAGGGGGTGGCTACACCTTC
j_call: TRBJ1-2
d_call: -
clone_size: -
v_call: TRBV2

cdr3_aa: CASSQTGFNARSYEQYF
cdr3_nt: TGCGCCAGCAGCCAGACAGGGTTCAACGCCCGCTCCTACGAGCAGTACTTC
j_call: TRBJ2-7
d_call: TRBD1
clone_size: once
v_call: TRBV5-1

cdr3_aa: CASSYGGDKNIQYF
cdr3_nt: TGTGCCAGCAGTTATGGCGGAGACAAAAACATTCAGTACTTC
j_call: TRBJ2-4
d_call: -
clone_size: -
v_call: TRBV6-5

cdr3_aa: CASSQARVSARGAGGPDTGELFF
cdr3_nt: TGTGCCAGCAGCCAAGCAAGGGTCTCGGCAAGGGGAGCGGGAGGGCCGGACACCGGGGAGCTGTTTTTT
j_call: TRBJ2-2
d_call: TRBD2
clone_size: -
v_call: TRBV4-2

cdr3_aa: CASSLGLAVQETQYF
cdr3_nt: TGTGCCAGCAGCTTAGGACTAGCGGTGCAAGAGACCCAGTACTTC
j_call: TRBJ2-5
d_call: TRBD2
clone_size: -
v_call: TRBV7-9

cdr3_aa: CASSKGTGQSGMSNQPQHF
cdr3_nt: TGTGCCAGCAGCAAGGGGACCGGACAGTCCGGGATGAGCAATCAGCCCCAGCATTTT
j_call: TRBJ1-5
d_call: -
clone_size: -
v_call: TRBV21-1

cdr3_aa: CASSFRTGGDNEQFF
cdr3_nt: TGTGCCAGCAGTTTCCGGACAGGCGGGGACAATGAGCAGTTCTTC
j_call: TRBJ2-1
d_call: -
clone_size: -
v_call: TRBV27

cdr3_aa: CASRDRGPTGELFF
cdr3_nt: TGTGCCAGTAGGGACAGGGGGCCCACCGGGGAGCTGTTTTTT
j_call: TRBJ2-2
d_call: TRBD1
clone_size: once
v_call: TRBV19

cdr3_aa: CASSLVQGDSPLHF
cdr3_nt: TGTGCCAGCAGCTTAGTACAGGGGGATTCACCCCTCCACTTT
j_call: TRBJ1-6
d_call: TRBD1
clone_size: few
v_call: TRBV7-9

cdr3_aa: CSAHSGTTYEQYF
cdr3_nt: TGCAGCGCCCATAGCGGGACGACCTACGAGCAGTACTTC
j_call: TRBJ2-7
d_call: TRBD2
clone_size: -
v_call: TRBV29-1

cdr3_aa: CASSSPGNQETQYF
cdr3_nt: TGTGCCAGCAGCAGCCCAGGGAACCAAGAGACCCAGTACTTC
j_call: TRBJ2-5
d_call: -
clone_size: -
v_call: TRBV21-1

cdr3_aa: CASSPGQSYEQYF
cdr3_nt: TGTGCCAGCAGCCCGGGACAGTCCTACGAGCAGTACTTC
j_call: TRBJ2-7
d_call: TRBD1
clone_size: once
v_call: TRBV7-2

cdr3_aa: CASSFSTGGDEQYF
cdr3_nt: TGTGCCAGCAGCTTTAGTACAGGGGGGGACGAGCAGTACTTC
j_call: TRBJ2-7
d_call: -
clone_size: -
v_call: TRBV7-9

cdr3_aa: CASSSSWGPSYEQYF
cdr3_nt: TGTGCCAGCAGCTCGTCGTGGGGGCCTAGCTACGAGCAGTACTTC
j_call: TRBJ2-7
d_call: -
clone_size: -
v_call: TRBV7-2

cdr3_aa: CASSLGPVWSGGASTDTQYF
cdr3_nt: TGTGCCAGCAGCTTAGGACCCGTTTGGAGCGGGGGGGCGAGCACAGATACGCAGTATTTT
j_call: TRBJ2-3
d_call: TRBD2
clone_size: -
v_call: TRBV11-3

cdr3_aa: CASSSGGRLIYNEQFF
cdr3_nt: TGTGCCAGCAGTTCCGGGGGACGGTTAATTTACAATGAGCAGTTCTTC
j_call: TRBJ2-1
d_call: -
clone_size: -
v_call: TRBV6-5

cdr3_aa: CSHPRGETQYF
cdr3_nt: TGCAGCCATCCGCGGGGGGAGACCCAGTACTTC
j_call: TRBJ2-5
d_call: TRBD2
clone_size: -
v_call: TRBV20-1

cdr3_aa: CASSEGPGGYTF
cdr3_nt: TGCGCCAGCAGTGAGGGCCCGGGGGGCTACACCTTC
j_call: TRBJ1-2
d_call: -
clone_size: once
v_call: TRBV10-2

cdr3_aa: CASSSIQRGPEAFF
cdr3_nt: TGTGCCAGCAGCTCGATACAAAGGGGGCCTGAAGCTTTCTTT
j_call: TRBJ1-1
d_call: TRBD1
clone_size: -
v_call: TRBV11-3

cdr3_aa: CASSPSGSYEQYF
cdr3_nt: TGTGCCAGCAGCCCGAGCGGCTCCTACGAGCAGTACTTC
j_call: TRBJ2-7
d_call: -
clone_size: -
v_call: TRBV7-9

cdr3_aa: CASSSSPFPKAGALYNEQFF
cdr3_nt: TGTGCCAGCAGTTCCTCGCCGTTCCCGAAGGCGGGGGCCCTCTACAATGAGCAGTTCTTC
j_call: TRBJ2-1
d_call: -
clone_size: once
v_call: TRBV6-9